This T cell receptor (beta chain) was identified during a study of T cell responses to AZD1222 COVID-19 vaccine. Looking at the study overall: Timing groups of about 4 and about 12 weeks for second doses were pooled.

To note about this clone: Its antigen remains unidentified.

Study-wide points: AZD1222 recipients seropositive at baseline numbered only six. Breadth and depth of Spike-specific TCRs rose after two AZD1222 doses. Nearly half of unique spike-specific TCRs reportedly avoided B.1.351 and B.1.1.7 mutated regions.

Trimming cost V 0 bases and J 8 bases; bases outside gene matches: 9. CDR3 length: 15 residues. Germline loops: CDR1 SGHDT, CDR2 YYEEEE. Libraries were prepared by immunoSEQ multiplex PCR; TCRdb keeps only in-frame clonotypes and omits some of them. This sample has 95,000 to 150,000 clones, with 89% found just once. Sample: peripheral blood, taken on day 0 of AZD1222 vaccination. The TCR sequence derives from an adult in good health. The chain employs TRBV5-6 and TRBJ1-2, with 8 bases aligning to TRBD1. CDR3 amino acids: CASSLEGRGLEGYTF. In DNA form, the CDR3 reads TGTGCCAGCAGCTTGGAGGGCAGGGGGCTCGAGGGCTACACCTTC.